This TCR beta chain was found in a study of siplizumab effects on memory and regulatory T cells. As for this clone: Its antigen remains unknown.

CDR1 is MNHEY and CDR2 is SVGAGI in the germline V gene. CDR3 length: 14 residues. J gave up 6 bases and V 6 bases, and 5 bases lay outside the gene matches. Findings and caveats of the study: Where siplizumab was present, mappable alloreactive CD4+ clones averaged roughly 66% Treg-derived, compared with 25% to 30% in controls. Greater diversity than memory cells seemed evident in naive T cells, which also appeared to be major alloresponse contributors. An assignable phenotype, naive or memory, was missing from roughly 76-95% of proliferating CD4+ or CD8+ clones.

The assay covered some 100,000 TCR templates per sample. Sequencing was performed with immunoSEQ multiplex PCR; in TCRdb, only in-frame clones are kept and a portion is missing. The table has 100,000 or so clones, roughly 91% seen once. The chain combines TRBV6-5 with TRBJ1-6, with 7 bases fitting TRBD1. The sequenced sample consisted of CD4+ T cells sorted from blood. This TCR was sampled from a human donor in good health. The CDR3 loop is CASRRQGFNSPLHF. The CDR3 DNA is TGTGCCAGCAGGAGACAGGGCTTTAATTCACCCCTCCACTTT.